The 22 T cell receptor beta chains below were found in one sample sequenced in a study of blood T cell repertoires in COVID-19. Method: immunoSEQ multiplex PCR; TCRdb's copy keeps in-frame clones and lacks some. This sample has approximately 100,000 clones, with about 84% found just once. The sample taken for sequencing was peripheral blood. The source is a woman aged 80 or over with acute or convalescent COVID-19.

This rearrangement joins TRBV5-4 to TRBJ2-3, with 8 bases that match TRBD1. The CDR3 runs 15 residues. V lost 2 bases and J lost 2; bases outside the gene matches: 4. Per the germline V gene, CDR1 is SGHNT and CDR2 is YYREEE (reference sequence). The CDR3 nucleotides are TGTGCCAGCAGCTTTTCAGGGGGCACCACAGATACGCAGTATTTT. It translates to CASSFSGGTTDTQYF.

This chain connects TRBV28 to TRBJ1-3; D remains unclear. Germline V lookup: CDR1 MDHEN, CDR2 SYDVKM. V was cut by 5 bases and J by 0 bases, with 14 bases left in between. CDR3 size: 16 residues. The CDR3 nucleotides are TGTGCCAGCAGTACCCCTAGCGCAGACTCTGGAAACACCATATATTTT. It encodes CASSTPSADSGNTIYF.

This chain links TRBV5-1 with TRBJ1-1, with D possibly being TRBD1 (6 bases). From germline, CDR1 is SGHRS and CDR2 YFSETQ. V dropped 4 bases and J dropped 1 base, with 11 bases sitting between them. The CDR3 is 14 residues long. The CDR3 sequence is CASSPDSQNTEAFF. The CDR3 DNA reads as TGCGCCAGCAGCCCGGACAGCCAGAACACTGAAGCTTTCTTT.

V usage is TRBV5-1 and J usage is TRBJ2-3; 8 positions match TRBD2. Unmatched junction bases numbered 11, after V lost 4 bases and J lost 4 bases. This CDR3 comprises 16 residues. Germline V lookup: CDR1 SGHRS, CDR2 YFSETQ. CDR3 residues: CASSRGGTSEADTQYF. CDR3 sequence (DNA): TGCGCCAGCAGCCGTGGGGGGACTAGTGAGGCAGATACGCAGTATTTT.

The chain uses TRBV6-2 or TRBV6-3 and TRBJ1-2; no clear D gene. The CDR3 is made up of 13 amino acids. V lost 2 bases and J lost 4, with 8 bases in between. CDR1 and CDR2 (germline): MNHEY, SVGEGT. CDR3 sequence (DNA): TGTGCCAGCAGTTACGGTCGGAGCTATGGCTACACCTTC. Protein product: CASSYGRSYGYTF.

The V and J genes are TRBV5-4 and TRBJ2-1; tentative D call: TRBD1 (5 bases). Trimming cost V 0 bases and J 0 bases, with 10 bases left between them. The CDR3 has 16 residues. The germline CDR1 and CDR2 sequences are SGHNT and YYREEE (reference sequence). The CDR3 nucleotides read TGTGCCAGCAGCTTGGCAGGGCTAAGCTCCTACAATGAGCAGTTCTTC. Translated: CASSLAGLSSYNEQFF.

The rearrangement joins TRBV10-3 to TRBJ1-6; the D is unclear. V gave up 7 bases and J gave up 5 bases, with 15 bases separating them. CDR3 size: 15 residues. Germline values: CDR1 ENHRY, CDR2 SYGVKD. The CDR3 DNA follows: TGTGCCATCACGTCCCGACCAGGTCATAATTCACCCCTCCACTTT. This gives the protein CAITSRPGHNSPLHF.

The sample holds a few counts of this clone. The CDR3 DNA reads as TGTGCCACAGGTCGGGGATACGAGCAGTACTTC. This translates into CATGRGYEQYF. The chain is built from TRBV7-2 and TRBJ2-7; D is possibly TRBD2 (5 bases). Trimming removed 10 bases at V and 4 bases at J, with 11 bases between. This CDR3 is built from 11 residues. Germline V gene sequence: CDR1 SGHTA, CDR2 FQGNSA.

This sequence joins TRBV15 and TRBJ1-5; D unclear. The germline CDR1 and CDR2 sequences are LNHNV and YYDKDF (reference sequence). The ends were cut back, 0 bases at V and 0 bases at J, with 9 bases in the middle. The CDR3 is 16 amino acids. DNA for the CDR3: TGTGCCACCAGCAGAGATCAGGCCTCTAGCAATCAGCCCCAGCATTTT. Protein product: CATSRDQASSNQPQHF.

The CDR3 spells CASSRTGGLYEQYF. DNA of the CDR3: TGTGCCAGCAGCAGGACAGGGGGCTTGTACGAGCAGTACTTC. The V and J genes are TRBV6-5 and TRBJ2-7; 11 positions agree with TRBD1. Per germline, CDR1 MNHEY and CDR2 SVGAGI. J gave up 4 bases and V 6 bases, and 5 bases lay outside the gene matches. There are 14 residues in the CDR3.

The chain uses TRBV7-2 and TRBJ1-3; 8 nucleotides line up with TRBD1. The CDR3 is 15 amino acids. Per germline, CDR1 SGHTA and CDR2 FQGNSA. With V trimmed by 2 bases and J by 4 bases, 4 bases remained unmatched. CDR3 amino acids: CASSLQGAGGNTIYF. CDR3 DNA: TGTGCCAGCAGCTTACAGGGGGCGGGCGGAAACACCATATATTTT. Full variable domain (remainder filled in from reference TRBV7-2 and TRBJ1-3): GAGVSQSPSNKVTEKGKDVELRCDPISGHTALYWYRQSLGQGLEFLIYFQGNSAPDKSGLPSDRFSAERTGGSVSTLTIQRTQQEDSAVYLCASSLQGAGGNTIYFGEGSWLTVV.

The genes are TRBV12-3 or TRBV12-4 and TRBJ1-1, with TRBD1 identical over 7 bases. This CDR3 has 12 residues. V dropped 4 bases and J dropped 10; count of bases not matched to a gene: 6. This chain's CDR3 is CASSSRDSGAFF. CDR3 DNA: TGTGCCAGCAGTTCCCGGGACAGTGGAGCTTTCTTT.

This clone was seen only a few times. V is TRBV7-9 and J is TRBJ2-7; 7 bases are shared with TRBD2. The V gene end was trimmed by 4 bases and the J gene end by 4 bases; junction bases not matched to a gene: 10. The CDR3 covers 15 residues. The V gene's germline CDR1 is SEHNR and CDR2 FQNEAQ (reference sequence). CDR3 sequence (DNA): TGTGCCAGCAGCTCCCGCGGGGGTCAGCTGTACGAGCAGTACTTC. It encodes CASSSRGGQLYEQYF.

CDR3 in DNA: TGTGCCTGGAGACCCGCGGGGGCGCCCTCTGGCTACACCTTC. This codes for CAWRPAGAPSGYTF. The chain carries TRBV30 and TRBJ1-2, with D possibly matching TRBD1 (6 bases). Germline V lookup: CDR1 GTSNPN, CDR2 SVGIG (reference sequence). With 3 bases removed from V and 7 bases from J, the gap between germline ends came to 18 bases. The CDR3 sequence is 14 residues long.

The genes are TRBV24-1 and TRBJ2-3; TRBD1 agrees at 9 bases. Germline CDR1 is KGHDR and CDR2 is SFDVKD. The CDR3 is 16 residues long. V dropped 4 bases and J dropped 6; count of bases not matched to a gene: 10. The CDR3 DNA reads TGTGCCACCAGTGACCGTGGACAGGGGATAGAGGATACGCAGTATTTT. This translates into CATSDRGQGIEDTQYF.

There are a few counts of this clone. The chain has TRBV5-1 and TRBJ2-5, with 7 nucleotides matching TRBD2. Germline V gives CDR1 SGHRS, CDR2 YFSETQ. The length of the CDR3 is 15 residues. With 5 bases clipped from V and 4 bases from J, the junction kept 11 bases outside the gene matches. The CDR3 DNA reads TGCGCCAGCAGAAGCGGGACTTTCGTGCGAGAGACCCAGTACTTC. Its protein product is CASRSGTFVRETQYF.

This chain connects TRBV4-3 to TRBJ2-1; the match to TRBD1 covers 10 bases. V was pared by 8 bases and J by 8 bases, with 6 bases of the junction left unmatched. The CDR3 consists of 13 residues. CDR1 and CDR2 (germline): LGHNA, YSLEER. In DNA form, the CDR3 reads TGCGCCAGCCAAGGACAGGGGGGGGATGAGCAGTTCTTC. It translates to CASQGQGGDEQFF.

Concerning this clone: This sample also contains other DNA sequences that code for the same CDR3. The V and J genes are TRBV5-1 and TRBJ2-5; TRBD1 is a possible D gene (6 bases). This CDR3 spans 16 amino acids. Per the germline V gene, CDR1 is SGHRS and CDR2 is YFSETQ. V lost 0 bases, J lost 5 bases, and 17 bases lay in between. The CDR3 bases are TGCGCCAGCAGCTTGGGTGGACACGGGCAGGGGGAGACCCAGTACTTC. This gives the protein CASSLGGHGQGETQYF.

With regard to this clone: Other DNA sequences of this sample code for an identical CDR3. The V gene is TRBV28, the J gene TRBJ1-2; 7 bases map to TRBD1. J was trimmed by 2 bases and V by 5 bases; bases with no gene match: 5. The germline V gene has CDR1 MDHEN and CDR2 SYDVKM. The CDR3 length is 14 residues. The CDR3 coding sequence is TGTGCCAGCAGTCTAGAACAGGGGAACTATGGCTACACCTTC. It codes for CASSLEQGNYGYTF.

This clone was observed a handful of times. The chain has TRBV2 and TRBJ1-6; unclear D gene. The CDR3 has 13 amino acids. Per germline, CDR1 SNHLY and CDR2 FYNNEI. The V gene lost 7 bases and the J gene lost 5 bases, with 9 bases spanning the gap. CDR3 sequence reads: CASIGHNNSPLHF. CDR3 bases: TGTGCCAGCATTGGGCATAATAATTCACCCCTCCACTTT.

The genes are TRBV19 and TRBJ1-1; D is possibly TRBD1 (6 bases). This CDR3 comprises 13 residues. V dropped 3 bases and J dropped 7 bases, with 12 bases sitting between them. The germline gives CDR1 LNHDA, CDR2 SQIVND (reference sequence). In nucleotides, the CDR3 is TGTGCCAGTAGTATCGGGGGGGCTGGTGAAGCTTTCTTT. Amino acids: CASSIGGAGEAFF.

This sequence joins TRBV6-5 and TRBJ2-1, with D perhaps TRBD2 (6 bases). Trimming shortened V by 6 bases and J by 3 bases, and 12 bases separated the two germline ends. This CDR3 is 14 amino acids long. CDR1 is MNHEY, CDR2 SVGAGI, per germline. The DNA for the CDR3 is TGTGCCAGCAGACGGGACTCCCTCTACAATGAGCAGTTCTTC. Translation: CASRRDSLYNEQFF.